These 8 T cell receptor beta chains were all obtained from the same sample, sequenced in a study of T cells in Graves' hyperthyroidism and ophthalmopathy (dated by TCRdb to the late 2010s). Preparation of the library involved multiplex PCR. The data were produced on an Illumina HiSeq 2000. The TCR beta CDR3 regions were amplified from the RNA transcripts. The TCR CDR3 was subjected to a first round of RT-PCR using the HTBI primer set and the Qiagen OneStep RT-PCR kit. TCRdb handled the public reads itself, with Q25 trimming in fastp and clone calling in MiXCR, and kept productive beta chains. Each record represents a unique CDR3 protein, reported with the most common genes and DNA among its rows. This sample gives about 250,000 distinct CDR3 sequences in total; approximately 21% of them show up just once. The ten biggest clones cover 50% to 75% of the sample. Source material: blood. The source is a man aged 25 to 40 with Graves' ophthalmopathy.

This clonotype was counted between two and nine times. V and J are TRBV10-1 and TRBJ2-3; the match to TRBD2 covers 9 bases. Germline trimming cut 0 bases from V and 3 bases from J; bases unmatched to any gene: 4. Germline CDR1 reads WNHNN; CDR2 reads SYGVQD (reference sequence). CDR3 length: 16 residues. The DNA of the CDR3 is TGCGCCAGCAGTGAGTCTGTAGGACTAGCGACAGATACGCAGTATTTT. It encodes CASSESVGLATDTQYF.

This chain links TRBV3-1 with TRBJ1-3; D is perhaps TRBD1 (5 bases). In germline, CDR1 is LGHDT, CDR2 YNNKEL (reference sequence). Trimming cost V 1 base and J 9 bases, with 10 bases left between them. The CDR3 loop spans 13 amino acids. The CDR3 DNA follows: TGTGCCAGCAGCCAAGTTTTGGGGGGCACCATATATTTT. This gives the protein CASSQVLGGTIYF.

This clonotype showed up many times. The chain has TRBV5-1 and TRBJ2-1; 13 positions agree with TRBD2. CDR1 is SGHRS, CDR2 YFSETQ, per germline. CDR3 length: 15 residues. V was pared by 5 bases and J by 5 bases, with 4 bases of the junction left unmatched. CDR3 residues: CASSFGLAGDNEQFF. The CDR3 DNA sequence: TGCGCCAGCAGTTTCGGACTAGCGGGAGACAATGAGCAGTTCTTC.

This clonotype was detected many times. The gene calls are TRBV2 and TRBJ2-3; D gene unclear. This CDR3 has 15 residues. Germline CDR1 is SNHLY and CDR2 is FYNNEI. The V gene lost 4 bases and the J gene lost 4 bases, with 15 bases spanning the gap. The CDR3 loop is CASSGSPLGADTQYF. In DNA form, the CDR3 reads TGTGCCAGCAGTGGGTCTCCCCTGGGCGCAGATACGCAGTATTTT.

This clonotype was counted only a few times. This CDR3 is CASSLARQGEETQYF. Here the CDR3 DNA reads TGTGCCAGCAGCTTAGCAAGACAGGGAGAGGAGACCCAGTACTTC. The rearrangement joins TRBV11-2 to TRBJ2-5, with TRBD1 matching 7 bases. The CDR3 totals 15 residues. After removal of 1 base from V and 5 bases from J, the junction contained 7 bases not matched to a gene. Germline V lookup: CDR1 SGHAT, CDR2 FQNNGV. Variable domain in full (rest from reference TRBV11-2 and TRBJ2-5): EAGVAQSPRYKIIEKRQSVAFWCNPISGHATLYWYQQILGQGPKLLIQFQNNGVVDDSQLPKDRFSAERLKGVDSTLKIQPAKLEDSAVYLCASSLARQGEETQYFGPGTRLLVL.

This clonotype has a handful of counts. The chain carries TRBV19 and TRBJ1-6; possibly TRBD1 for D (6 bases). This CDR3 contains 15 residues. V dropped 9 bases and J dropped 2 bases, with 14 bases sitting between them. In germline, CDR1 is LNHDA, CDR2 SQIVND (reference sequence). Here the CDR3 DNA reads TGTGCCAGCCAAAGACGGGGGCCCTATAATTCACCCCTCCACTTT. This codes for CASQRRGPYNSPLHF.

This rearrangement joins TRBV5-1 to TRBJ2-5, with 8 bases lining up with TRBD1. V lost 3 bases to trimming and J lost 3 bases; unmatched junction nucleotides: 10. The CDR3 has 16 amino acids. Germline V gene sequence: CDR1 SGHRS, CDR2 YFSETQ. CDR3 DNA sequence: TGCGCCAGCAGCTACCGGACAGGGAATACAGAAGAGACCCAGTACTTC. This sequence encodes CASSYRTGNTEETQYF.

The genes are TRBV5-5 and TRBJ2-2, with a tentative D call TRBD2 (6 bases). The CDR3 has 14 residues. Germline loops: CDR1 SGHKS, CDR2 YYEKEE (reference sequence). The V end was cut by 3 bases, the J end by 5 bases, with 11 bases between. The CDR3 spells CASSSREGTGELFF. The CDR3 coding sequence is TGTGCCAGCAGCTCGCGGGAAGGTACCGGGGAGCTGTTTTTT.